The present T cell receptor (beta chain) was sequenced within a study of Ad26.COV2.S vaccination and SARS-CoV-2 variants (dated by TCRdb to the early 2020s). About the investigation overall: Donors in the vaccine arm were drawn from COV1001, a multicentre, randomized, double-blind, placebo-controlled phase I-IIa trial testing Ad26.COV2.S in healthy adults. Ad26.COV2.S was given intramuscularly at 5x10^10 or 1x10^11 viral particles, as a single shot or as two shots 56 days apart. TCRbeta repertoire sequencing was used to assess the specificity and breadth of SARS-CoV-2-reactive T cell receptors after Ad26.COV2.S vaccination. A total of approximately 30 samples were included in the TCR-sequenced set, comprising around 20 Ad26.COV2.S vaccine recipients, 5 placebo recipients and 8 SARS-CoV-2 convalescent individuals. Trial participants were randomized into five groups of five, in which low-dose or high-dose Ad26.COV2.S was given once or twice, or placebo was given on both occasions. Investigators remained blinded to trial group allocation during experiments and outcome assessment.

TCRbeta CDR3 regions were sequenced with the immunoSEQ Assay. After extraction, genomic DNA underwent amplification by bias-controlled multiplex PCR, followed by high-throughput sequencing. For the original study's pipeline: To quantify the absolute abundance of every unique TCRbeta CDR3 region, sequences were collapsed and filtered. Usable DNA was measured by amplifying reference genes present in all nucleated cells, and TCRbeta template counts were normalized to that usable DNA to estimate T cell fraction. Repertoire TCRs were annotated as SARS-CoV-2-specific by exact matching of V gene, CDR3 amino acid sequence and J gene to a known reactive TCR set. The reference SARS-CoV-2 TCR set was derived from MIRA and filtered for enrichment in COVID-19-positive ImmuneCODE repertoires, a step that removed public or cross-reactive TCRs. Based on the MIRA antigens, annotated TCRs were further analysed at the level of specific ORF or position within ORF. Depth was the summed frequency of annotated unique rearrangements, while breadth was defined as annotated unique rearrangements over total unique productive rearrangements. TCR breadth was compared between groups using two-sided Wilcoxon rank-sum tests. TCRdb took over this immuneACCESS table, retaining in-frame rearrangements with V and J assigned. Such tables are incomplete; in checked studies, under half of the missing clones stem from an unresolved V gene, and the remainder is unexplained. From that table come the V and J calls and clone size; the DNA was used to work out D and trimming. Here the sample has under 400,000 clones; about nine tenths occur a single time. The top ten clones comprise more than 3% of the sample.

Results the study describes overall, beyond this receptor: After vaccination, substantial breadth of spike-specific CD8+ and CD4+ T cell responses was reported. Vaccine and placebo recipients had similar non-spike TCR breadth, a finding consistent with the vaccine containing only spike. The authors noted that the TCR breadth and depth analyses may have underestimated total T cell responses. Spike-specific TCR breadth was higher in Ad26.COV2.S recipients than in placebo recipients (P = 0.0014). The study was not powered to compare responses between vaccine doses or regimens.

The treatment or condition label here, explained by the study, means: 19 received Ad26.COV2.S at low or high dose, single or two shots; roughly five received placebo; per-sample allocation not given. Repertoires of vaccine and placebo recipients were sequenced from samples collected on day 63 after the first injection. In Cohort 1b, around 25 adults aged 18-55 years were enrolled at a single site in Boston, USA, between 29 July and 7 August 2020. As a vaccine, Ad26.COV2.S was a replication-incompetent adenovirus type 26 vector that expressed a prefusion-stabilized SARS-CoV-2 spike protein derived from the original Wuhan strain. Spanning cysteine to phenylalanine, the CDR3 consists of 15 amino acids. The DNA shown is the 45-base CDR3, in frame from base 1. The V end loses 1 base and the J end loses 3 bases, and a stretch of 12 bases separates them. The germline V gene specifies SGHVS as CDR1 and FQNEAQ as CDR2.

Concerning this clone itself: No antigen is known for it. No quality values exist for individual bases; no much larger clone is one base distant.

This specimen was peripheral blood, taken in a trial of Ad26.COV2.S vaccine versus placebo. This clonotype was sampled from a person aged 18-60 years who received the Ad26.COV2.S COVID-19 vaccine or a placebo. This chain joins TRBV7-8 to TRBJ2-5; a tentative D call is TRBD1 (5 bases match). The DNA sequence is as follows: TGTGCCAGCAGCTTAGGAACAGGCCGGGAAGAGACCCAGTACTTC. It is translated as CASSLGTGREETQYF.